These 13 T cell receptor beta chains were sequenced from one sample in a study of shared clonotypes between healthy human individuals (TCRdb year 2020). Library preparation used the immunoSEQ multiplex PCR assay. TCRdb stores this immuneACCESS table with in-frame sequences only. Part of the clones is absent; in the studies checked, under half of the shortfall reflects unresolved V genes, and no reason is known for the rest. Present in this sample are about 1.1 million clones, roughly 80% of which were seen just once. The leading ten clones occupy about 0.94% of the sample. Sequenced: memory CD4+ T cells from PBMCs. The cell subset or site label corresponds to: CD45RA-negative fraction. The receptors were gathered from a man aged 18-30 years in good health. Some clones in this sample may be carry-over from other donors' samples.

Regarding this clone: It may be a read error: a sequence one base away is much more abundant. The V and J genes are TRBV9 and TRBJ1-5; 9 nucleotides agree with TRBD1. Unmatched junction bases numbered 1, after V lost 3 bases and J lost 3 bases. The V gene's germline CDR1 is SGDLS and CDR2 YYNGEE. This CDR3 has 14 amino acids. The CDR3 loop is CASSGTGDNQPQHF. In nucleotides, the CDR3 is TGTGCCAGCAGCGGGACAGGGGACAATCAGCCCCAGCATTTT.

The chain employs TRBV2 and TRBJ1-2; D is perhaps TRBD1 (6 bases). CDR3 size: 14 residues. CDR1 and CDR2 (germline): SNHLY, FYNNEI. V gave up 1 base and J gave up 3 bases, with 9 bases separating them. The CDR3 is CASSEDRVYYGYTF. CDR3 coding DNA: TGTGCCAGCAGTGAAGACAGGGTTTACTATGGCTACACCTTC.

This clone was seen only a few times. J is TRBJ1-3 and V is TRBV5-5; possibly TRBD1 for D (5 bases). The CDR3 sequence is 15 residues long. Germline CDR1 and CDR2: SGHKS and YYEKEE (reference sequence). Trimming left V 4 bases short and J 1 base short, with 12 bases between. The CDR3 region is CASSITGESGNTIYF. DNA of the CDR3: TGTGCCAGCAGCATTACGGGGGAATCTGGAAACACCATATATTTT.

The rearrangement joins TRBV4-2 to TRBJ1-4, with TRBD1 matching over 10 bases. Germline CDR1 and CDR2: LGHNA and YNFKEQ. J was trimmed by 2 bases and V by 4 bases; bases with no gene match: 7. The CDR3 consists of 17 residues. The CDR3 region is CASSLRQGAGTNEKLFF. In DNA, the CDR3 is TGTGCCAGCAGCCTGAGACAGGGGGCAGGGACTAATGAAAAACTGTTTTTT.

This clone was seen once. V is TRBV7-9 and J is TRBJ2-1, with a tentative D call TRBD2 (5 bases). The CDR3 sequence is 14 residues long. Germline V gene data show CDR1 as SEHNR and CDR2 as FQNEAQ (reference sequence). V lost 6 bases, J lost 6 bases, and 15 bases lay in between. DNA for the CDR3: TGTGCCAGCAGGAGTGGACGGGAAGGCAATGAGCAGTTCTTC. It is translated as CASRSGREGNEQFF.

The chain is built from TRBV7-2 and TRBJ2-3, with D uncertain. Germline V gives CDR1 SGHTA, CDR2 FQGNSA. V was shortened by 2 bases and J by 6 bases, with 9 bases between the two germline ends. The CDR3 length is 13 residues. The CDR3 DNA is TGTGCCAGCAGCTTAAGGTCCCGGGATACGCAGTATTTT. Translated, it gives CASSLRSRDTQYF.

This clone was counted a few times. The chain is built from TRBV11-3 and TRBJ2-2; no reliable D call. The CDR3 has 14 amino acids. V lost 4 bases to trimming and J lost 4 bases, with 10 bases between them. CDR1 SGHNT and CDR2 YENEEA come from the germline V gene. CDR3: CASSSRSGTGELFF. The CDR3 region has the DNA TGTGCCAGCAGCTCCCGATCAGGCACCGGGGAGCTGTTTTTT.

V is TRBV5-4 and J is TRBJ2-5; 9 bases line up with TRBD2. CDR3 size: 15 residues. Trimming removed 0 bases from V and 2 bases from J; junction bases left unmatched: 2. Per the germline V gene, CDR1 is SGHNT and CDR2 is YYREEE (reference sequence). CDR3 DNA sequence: TGTGCCAGCAGCTTGGAGGGACTAGCACAAGAGACCCAGTACTTC. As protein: CASSLEGLAQETQYF.

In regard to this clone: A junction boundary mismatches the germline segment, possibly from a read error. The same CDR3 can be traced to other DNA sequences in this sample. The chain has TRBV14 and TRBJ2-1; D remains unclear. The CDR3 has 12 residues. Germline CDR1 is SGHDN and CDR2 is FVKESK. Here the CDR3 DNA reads TGTGCCAGCAGCCCCTCCCACAATGAGCAGTTCTTC. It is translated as CASSPSHNEQFF.

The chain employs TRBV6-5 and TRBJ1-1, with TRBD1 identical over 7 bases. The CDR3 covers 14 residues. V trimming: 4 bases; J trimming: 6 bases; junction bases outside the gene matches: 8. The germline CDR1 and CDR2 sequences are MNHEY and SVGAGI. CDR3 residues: CASSLLGGSAEAFF. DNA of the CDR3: TGTGCCAGCAGTTTACTAGGGGGCAGCGCTGAAGCTTTCTTT.

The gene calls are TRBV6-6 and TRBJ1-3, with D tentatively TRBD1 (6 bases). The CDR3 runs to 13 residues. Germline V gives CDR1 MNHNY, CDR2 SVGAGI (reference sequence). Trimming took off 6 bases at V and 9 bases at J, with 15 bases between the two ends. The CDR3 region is CASRPRGSSTIYF. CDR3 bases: TGTGCCAGCAGGCCCAGGGGATCAAGCACCATATATTTT.

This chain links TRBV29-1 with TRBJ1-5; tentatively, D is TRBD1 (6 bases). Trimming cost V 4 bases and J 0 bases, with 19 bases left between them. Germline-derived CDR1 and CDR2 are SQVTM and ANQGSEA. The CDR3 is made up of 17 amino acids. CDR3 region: CSVAGDGVQNSNQPQHF. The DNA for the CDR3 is TGCAGCGTTGCAGGGGATGGGGTCCAAAATAGCAATCAGCCCCAGCATTTT.

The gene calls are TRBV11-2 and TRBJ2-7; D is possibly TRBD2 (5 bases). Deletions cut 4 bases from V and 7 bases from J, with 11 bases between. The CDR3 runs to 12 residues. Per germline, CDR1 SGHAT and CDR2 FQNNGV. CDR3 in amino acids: CASSSTTLEQYF. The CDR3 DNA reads TGTGCCAGCAGCTCGACTACTTTAGAGCAGTACTTC.